This TCR beta chain was sequenced during a study of T cell changes during pregnancy in multiple sclerosis. Generated by immunoSEQ multiplex PCR, the TCRdb table keeps only in-frame clones and is missing some. This table has roughly 77,000 clones, roughly 92% appearing once. V lost 5 bases and J 3 bases, leaving 17 bases between the germline ends. In germline, CDR1 is SGHAT, CDR2 FQNNGV. The CDR3 runs to 16 residues. The sequences come from peripheral blood, collected in the second trimester of pregnancy. This sequence was found in a female donor with multiple sclerosis, enrolled in a pregnancy study. The genes are TRBV11-2 and TRBJ2-1; D is perhaps TRBD1 (6 bases). The CDR3 spells CASSVRDKGFYNEQFF. For the CDR3, the DNA is TGTGCCAGCAGCGTCCGGGACAAGGGCTTCTACAATGAGCAGTTCTTC.